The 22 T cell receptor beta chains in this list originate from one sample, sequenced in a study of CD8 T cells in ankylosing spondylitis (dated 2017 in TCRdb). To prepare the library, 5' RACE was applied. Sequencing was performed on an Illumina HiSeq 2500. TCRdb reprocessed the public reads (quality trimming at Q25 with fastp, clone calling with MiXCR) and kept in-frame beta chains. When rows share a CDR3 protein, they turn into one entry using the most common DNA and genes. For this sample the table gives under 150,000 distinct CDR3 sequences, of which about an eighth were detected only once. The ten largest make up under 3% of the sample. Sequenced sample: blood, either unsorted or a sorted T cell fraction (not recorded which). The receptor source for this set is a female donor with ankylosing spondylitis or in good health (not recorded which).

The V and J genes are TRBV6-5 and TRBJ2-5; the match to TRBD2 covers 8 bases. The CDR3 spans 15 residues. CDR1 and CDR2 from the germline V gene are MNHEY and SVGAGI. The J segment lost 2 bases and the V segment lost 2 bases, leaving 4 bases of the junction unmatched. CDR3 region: CASSYALAGQETQYF. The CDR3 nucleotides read TGTGCCAGCAGTTACGCCCTAGCGGGTCAAGAGACCCAGTACTTC.

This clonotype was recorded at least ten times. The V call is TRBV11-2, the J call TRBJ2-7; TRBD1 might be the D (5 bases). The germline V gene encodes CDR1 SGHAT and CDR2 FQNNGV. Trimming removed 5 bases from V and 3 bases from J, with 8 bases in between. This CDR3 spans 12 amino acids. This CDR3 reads CASSPGHYEQYF. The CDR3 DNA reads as TGTGCCAGCAGCCCAGGACACTACGAGCAGTACTTC.

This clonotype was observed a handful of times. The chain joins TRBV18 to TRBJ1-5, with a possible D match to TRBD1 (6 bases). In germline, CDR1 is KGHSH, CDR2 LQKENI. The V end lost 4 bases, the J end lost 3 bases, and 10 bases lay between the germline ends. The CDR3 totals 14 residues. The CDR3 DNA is TGTGCCAGCTCACGATCAGGGGACAATCAGCCCCAGCATTTT. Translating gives CASSRSGDNQPQHF.

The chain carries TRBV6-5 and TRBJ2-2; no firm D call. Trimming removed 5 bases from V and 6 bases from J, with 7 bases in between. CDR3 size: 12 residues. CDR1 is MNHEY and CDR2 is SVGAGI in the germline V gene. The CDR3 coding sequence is TGTGCCAGCAGTGGGGATCCCGGGGAGCTGTTTTTT. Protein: CASSGDPGELFF.

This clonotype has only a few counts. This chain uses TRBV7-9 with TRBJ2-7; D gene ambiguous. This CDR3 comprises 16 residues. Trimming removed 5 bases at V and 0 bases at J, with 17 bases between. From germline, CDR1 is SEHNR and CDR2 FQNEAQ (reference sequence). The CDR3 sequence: CASSPSVGPSSYEQYF. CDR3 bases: TGTGCCAGCAGCCCTAGTGTTGGACCAAGCTCCTACGAGCAGTACTTC.

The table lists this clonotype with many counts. The CDR3 is CASSQDRMGQGKTEAFF. In DNA, the CDR3 is TGTGCCAGCAGCCAAGATCGGATGGGTCAGGGGAAGACTGAAGCTTTCTTT. The genes are TRBV3-1 and TRBJ1-1, with D tentatively TRBD1 (6 bases). Germline-derived CDR1 and CDR2 are LGHDT and YNNKEL (reference sequence). V was pared by 0 bases and J by 5 bases, with 19 bases between. This CDR3 comprises 17 residues.

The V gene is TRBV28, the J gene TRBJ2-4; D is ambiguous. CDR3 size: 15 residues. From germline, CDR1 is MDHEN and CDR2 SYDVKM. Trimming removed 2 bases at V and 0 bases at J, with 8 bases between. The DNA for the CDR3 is TGTGCCAGCAGTTTAGCCGATCTAGCCAAAAACATTCAGTACTTC. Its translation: CASSLADLAKNIQYF.

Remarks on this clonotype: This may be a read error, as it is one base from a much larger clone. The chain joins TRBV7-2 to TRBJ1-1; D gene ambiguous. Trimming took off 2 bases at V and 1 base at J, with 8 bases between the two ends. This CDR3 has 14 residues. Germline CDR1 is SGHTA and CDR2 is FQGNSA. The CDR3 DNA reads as TGTGCCAGCAGCTTAAACCCAGAGAACACTGAAGCTTTCTTT. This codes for CASSLNPENTEAFF. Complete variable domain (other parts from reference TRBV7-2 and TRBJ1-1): GAGVSQSPSNKVTEKGKDVELRCDPISGHTALYWYRQSLGQGLEFLIYFQGNSAPDKSGLPSDRFSAERTGGSVSTLTIQRTQQEDSAVYLCASSLNPENTEAFFGQGTRLTVV.

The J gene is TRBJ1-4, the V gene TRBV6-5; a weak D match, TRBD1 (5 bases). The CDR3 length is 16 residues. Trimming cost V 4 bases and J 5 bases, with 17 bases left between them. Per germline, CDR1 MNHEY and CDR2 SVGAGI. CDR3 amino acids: CASSSEGQGRNEKLFF. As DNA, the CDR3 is TGTGCCAGCAGTTCGGAGGGTCAGGGCCGAAATGAAAAACTGTTTTTT.

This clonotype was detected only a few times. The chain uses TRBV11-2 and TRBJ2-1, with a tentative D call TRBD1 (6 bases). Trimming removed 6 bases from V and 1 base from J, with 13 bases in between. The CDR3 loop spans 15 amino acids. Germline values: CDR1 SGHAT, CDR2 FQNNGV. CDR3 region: CASRKTTGSYNEQFF. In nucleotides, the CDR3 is TGTGCCAGCAGGAAAACCACAGGGTCCTACAATGAGCAGTTCTTC. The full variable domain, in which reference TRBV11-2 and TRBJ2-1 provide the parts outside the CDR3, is EAGVAQSPRYKIIEKRQSVAFWCNPISGHATLYWYQQILGQGPKLLIQFQNNGVVDDSQLPKDRFSAERLKGVDSTLKIQPAKLEDSAVYLCASRKTTGSYNEQFFGPGTRLTVL.

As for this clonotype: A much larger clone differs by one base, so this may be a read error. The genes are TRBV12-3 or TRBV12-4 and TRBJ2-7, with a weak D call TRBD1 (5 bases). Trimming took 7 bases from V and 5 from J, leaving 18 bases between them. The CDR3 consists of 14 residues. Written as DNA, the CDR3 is TGTGCCAGCAACTGGGCCGGACAAGACCACGAGCAGTACTTC. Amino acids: CASNWAGQDHEQYF.

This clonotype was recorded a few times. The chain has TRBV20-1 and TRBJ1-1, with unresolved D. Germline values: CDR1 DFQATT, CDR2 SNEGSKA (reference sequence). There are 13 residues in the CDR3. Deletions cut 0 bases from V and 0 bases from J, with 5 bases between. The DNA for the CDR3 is TGCAGTGCTAGAGAACAGATGAACACTGAAGCTTTCTTT. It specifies CSAREQMNTEAFF.

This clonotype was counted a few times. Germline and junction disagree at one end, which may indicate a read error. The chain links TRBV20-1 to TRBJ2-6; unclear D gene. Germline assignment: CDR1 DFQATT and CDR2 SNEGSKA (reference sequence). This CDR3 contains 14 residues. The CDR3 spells CSARDNPGANVLTF. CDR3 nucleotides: TGCAGTGCAAGAGATAATCCTGGGGCCAACGTCCTGACTTTC.

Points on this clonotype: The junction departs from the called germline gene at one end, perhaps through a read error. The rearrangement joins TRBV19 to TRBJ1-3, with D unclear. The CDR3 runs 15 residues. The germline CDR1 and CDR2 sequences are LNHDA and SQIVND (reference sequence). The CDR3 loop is CTSSRRRDSGNTIYF. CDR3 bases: TGTACCAGTAGTCGCCGGAGGGACTCTGGAAACACCATATATTTT.

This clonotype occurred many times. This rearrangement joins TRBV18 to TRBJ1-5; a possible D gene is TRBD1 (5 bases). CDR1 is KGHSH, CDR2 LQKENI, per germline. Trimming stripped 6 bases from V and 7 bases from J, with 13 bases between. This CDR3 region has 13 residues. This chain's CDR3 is CASSEGFVQPQHF. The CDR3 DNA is TGTGCCAGCTCCGAGGGGTTCGTCCAGCCCCAGCATTTT. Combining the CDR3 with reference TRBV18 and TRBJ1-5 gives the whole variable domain NAGVMQNPRHLVRRRGQEARLRCSPMKGHSHVYWYRQLPEEGLKFMVYLQKENIIDESGMPKERFSAEFPKEGPSILRIQQVVRGDSAAYFCASSEGFVQPQHFGDGTRLSIL.

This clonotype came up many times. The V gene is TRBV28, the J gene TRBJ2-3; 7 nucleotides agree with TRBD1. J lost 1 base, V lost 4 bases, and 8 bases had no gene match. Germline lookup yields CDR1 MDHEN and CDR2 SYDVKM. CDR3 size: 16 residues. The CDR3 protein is CASSYRGGGGTDTQYF. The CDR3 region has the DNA TGTGCCAGCAGTTACCGAGGGGGCGGCGGCACAGATACGCAGTATTTT. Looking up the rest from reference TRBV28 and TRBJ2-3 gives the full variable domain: DVKVTQSSRYLVKRTGEKVFLECVQDMDHENMFWYRQDPGLGLRLIYFSYDVKMKEKGDIPEGYSVSREKKERFSLILESASTNQTSMYLCASSYRGGGGTDTQYFGPGTRLTVL.

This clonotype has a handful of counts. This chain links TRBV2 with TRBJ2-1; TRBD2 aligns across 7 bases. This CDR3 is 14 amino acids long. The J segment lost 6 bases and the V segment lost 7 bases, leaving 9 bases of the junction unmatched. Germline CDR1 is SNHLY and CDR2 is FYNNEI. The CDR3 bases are TGTGCCAGCAAGTCGGCTAGCGGAGGCAATGAGCAGTTCTTC. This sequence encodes CASKSASGGNEQFF.

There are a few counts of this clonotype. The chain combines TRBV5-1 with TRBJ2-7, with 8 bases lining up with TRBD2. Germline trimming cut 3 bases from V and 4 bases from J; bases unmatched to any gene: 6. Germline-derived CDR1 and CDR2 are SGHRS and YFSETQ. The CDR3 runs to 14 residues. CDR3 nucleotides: TGCGCCAGCAGCTGGACTAGCAATGGGTACGAGCAGTACTTC. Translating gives CASSWTSNGYEQYF.

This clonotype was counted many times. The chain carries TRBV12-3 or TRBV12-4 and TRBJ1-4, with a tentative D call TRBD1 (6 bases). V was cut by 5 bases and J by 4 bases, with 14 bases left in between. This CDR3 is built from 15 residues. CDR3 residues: CASSPLQGYNEKLFF. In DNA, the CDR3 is TGTGCCAGCAGTCCCCTACAGGGATATAATGAAAAACTGTTTTTT.

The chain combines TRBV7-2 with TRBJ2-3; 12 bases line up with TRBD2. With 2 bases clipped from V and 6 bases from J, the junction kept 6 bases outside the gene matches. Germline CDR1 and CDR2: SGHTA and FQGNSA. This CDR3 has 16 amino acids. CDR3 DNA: TGTGCCAGCAGCTTAACCCTAGCGGGGGGGCAGGATACGCAGTATTTT. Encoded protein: CASSLTLAGGQDTQYF.

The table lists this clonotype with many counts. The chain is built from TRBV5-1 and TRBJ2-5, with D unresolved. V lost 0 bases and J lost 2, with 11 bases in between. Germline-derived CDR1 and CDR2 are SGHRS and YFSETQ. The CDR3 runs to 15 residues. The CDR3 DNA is TGCGCCAGCAGCTTGGGGTCCCAGATTCAAGAGACCCAGTACTTC. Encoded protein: CASSLGSQIQETQYF.

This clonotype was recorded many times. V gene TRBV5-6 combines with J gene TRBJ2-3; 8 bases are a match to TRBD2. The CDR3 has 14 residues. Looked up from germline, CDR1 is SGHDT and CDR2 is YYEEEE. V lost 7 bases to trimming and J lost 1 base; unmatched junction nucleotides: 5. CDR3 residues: CASEAGGRTDTQYF. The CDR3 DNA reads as TGTGCCAGCGAGGCGGGAGGACGCACAGATACGCAGTATTTT.